This TCR beta chain was documented in a study of PD-1 blockade in classical Hodgkin lymphoma. Using immunoSEQ multiplex PCR, the repertoire was profiled, and TCRdb retains in-frame clones only, with some absent. The data contain tens of thousands of clones, 60% to 85% of them seen just once; the ten biggest clones take up 22%. There was relapse after autologous stem cell transplantation in every patient, and there was variation in brentuximab vedotin exposure. This clone was observed a single time. V was pared by 5 bases and J by 2 bases, with 20 bases between. The CDR3 totals 17 residues. Germline-derived CDR1 and CDR2 are SEHNR and FQNEAQ (reference sequence).

This sequence was found in a human donor with classical Hodgkin lymphoma. The sample consisted of peripheral blood mononuclear cells (PBMCs), taken before the second cycle of nivolumab. This chain uses TRBV7-9 with TRBJ2-3; D possibly corresponds to TRBD1 (5 bases). DNA of the CDR3: TGTGCCAGCAGCCCCTGGACATTAGTCCAAAACACAGATACGCAGTATTTT. Protein sequence: CASSPWTLVQNTDTQYF.